This T cell receptor beta chain is drawn from a study of long-term antiretroviral therapy in people with HIV. Study-level findings and limits: Upon ART, diversity increased but remained lower than transplant donor controls. Narrower CDR3 length ranges marked HIV repertoires relative to controls.

A remark on this clone: Its antigen is not identified.

People in the study who had HIV all got their treatment in the United States. The germline V gene has CDR1 SGHVS and CDR2 FQNEAQ. V gave up 4 bases and J gave up 2 bases; unmatched junction bases: 1. This CDR3 contains 13 residues. Assay version v3.0 of immunoSEQ was used, and it was run at survey level. Sequencing aimed to cover about 40,000-55,000 T-cell genomes per sample. TCRdb's table, derived via immunoSEQ multiplex PCR, lists solely in-frame clones and lacks some. The sample lists 15,000 to 20,000 clones, 87% seen once, with 3.5% to 4.5% in the top ten. The rearrangement links TRBV7-8 to TRBJ2-7; TRBD1 matches at 8 bases. Material: unsorted PBMCs, obtained 2.1 years after starting antiretroviral therapy. The source of this sequence is a man between 18 and 29 years old with HIV. CDR3 loop: CASSWTGPYEQYF. CDR3 nucleotides: TGTGCCAGCAGCTGGACAGGGCCCTACGAGCAGTACTTC.